This T cell receptor (beta chain) appears in the sequencing data of a study of human thymus T cells. Trimming removed 5 bases from V and 0 bases from J; junction bases left unmatched: 7. This CDR3 is 18 amino acids long. Germline V gene sequence: CDR1 SGHVS, CDR2 FQNEAQ. Donors were healthy Finnish babies undergoing corrective operations for congenital heart defects. Libraries were prepared by immunoSEQ multiplex PCR; TCRdb keeps only in-frame clonotypes and omits some of them. This table holds about 60,000 clones, about 94% found once. This receptor was obtained from a boy less than two years old with a congenital heart defect but otherwise immunologically healthy. Material: blood. The chain has TRBV7-8 and TRBJ2-6; 10 nucleotides match TRBD1. This CDR3 reads CASSLRTGGSSGANVLTF. The CDR3 DNA follows: TGTGCCAGCAGCCTCCGGACAGGGGGAAGCTCTGGGGCCAACGTCCTGACTTTC.